The rows below give T cell receptor beta chains drawn from one sample of a study of shared clonotypes between healthy human individuals. Using immunoSEQ multiplex PCR, the repertoire was profiled, and TCRdb retains in-frame clones only, with some absent. Of 2,500,000 or so clones in the sample, roughly 93% are singletons; the top ten hold approximately 0.35%. The source material was naive CD4+ T cells from PBMCs. Source of these receptors: a man between 18 and 35 years old in good health. Some clones in this sample may be carry-over from other donors' samples. CDR3s include the opening cysteine and the closing phenylalanine or tryptophan. Each record gives: CDR3 DNA, CDR3 protein, V gene, J gene, D gene, clone size. The D gene is left open where the match is weak. The listing skips clone size in some rows; elsewhere it reads once, few, many or a size class.

TGTGCCAGCAGCTTAGGAGGCGCCCTCAAAGGTTTCTTT,CASSLGGALKGFF,TRBV7-2,TRBJ1-1,-,few
TGTGCCAGCAAAGAGGAGGTGGGCACTGAAGCTTTCTTT,CASKEEVGTEAFF,TRBV2,TRBJ1-1,-,-
TGCAGCGTTGAGGGACTCTCTAGCACAGATACGCAGTATTTT,CSVEGLSSTDTQYF,TRBV29-1,TRBJ2-3,-,-
TGCGCCAGCAGCTTGGGGCCGGGCAAGTTGGATGAGACCCAGTACTTC,CASSLGPGKLDETQYF,TRBV5-1,TRBJ2-5,-,-
TGTGCCAGCAGCTTGCCTAACTATGGCTACACCTTC,CASSLPNYGYTF,TRBV7-9,TRBJ1-2,-,-
TGTGCCAGCAGCCAAGCGGCGCTAATAGCGGGAGGGCTTGGAGGTTACAATGAGCAGTTCTTC,CASSQAALIAGGLGGYNEQFF,TRBV4-2,TRBJ2-1,TRBD2,-
TGTGCCAGTATGGGAATCGGGCGGTACAATCAGCCCCAGCATTTT,CASMGIGRYNQPQHF,TRBV19,TRBJ1-5,-,-
TGTGCCATCAGGACAGGGGGAGGAAACACCATATATTTT,CAIRTGGGNTIYF,TRBV10-3,TRBJ1-3,TRBD1,-
TGTGCCAGCAGTTTGGGGGGAAACTATGGCTACACCTTC,CASSLGGNYGYTF,TRBV28,TRBJ1-2,-,few
TGTGCCAGCAGTGCCCCGGGACGGATCAATGAAAAACTGTTTTTT,CASSAPGRINEKLFF,TRBV28,TRBJ1-4,-,-
TGTGCCAGCAGTTTATGGGGGTGGTCGAGCTCCTACAATGAGCAGTTCTTC,CASSLWGWSSSYNEQFF,TRBV28,TRBJ2-1,-,-
TGTGCCAGCAGCTCCGGACTAGTTGCCTACAATGAGCAGTTCTTC,CASSSGLVAYNEQFF,TRBV7-3,TRBJ2-1,TRBD2,-
TGTGCCAGCAGTTACTCAGGGGGAGGCTATGGCTACACCTTC,CASSYSGGGYGYTF,TRBV6-6,TRBJ1-2,-,-
TGTGCCAGCAGGGACAGGGGATACACCATATATTTT,CASRDRGYTIYF,TRBV2,TRBJ1-3,TRBD1,once
TGTGCCAGCAGCTTAACTAGCGGGGGATACAATGAGCAGTTCTTC,CASSLTSGGYNEQFF,TRBV7-2,TRBJ2-1,TRBD2,-
TGTGCCAGCAACGAGCCCCCGAGGGTCTACGAGCAGTACTTC,CASNEPPRVYEQYF,TRBV2,TRBJ2-7,-,-
TGTGCCAGCAGCAAAGTAGGCAGGGAGCCTAACTATGGCTACACCTTC,CASSKVGREPNYGYTF,TRBV21-1,TRBJ1-2,-,-
TGCGCCAGCAGCTTGGCCCCCCAACTAGGCCAGCCCCAGCATTTT,CASSLAPQLGQPQHF,TRBV5-1,TRBJ1-5,-,-
TGTGCCAGGCCCCCGGCAGAGACCCAGTACTTC,CARPPAETQYF,TRBV6-6,TRBJ2-5,-,once
TGTGCCAGCACTAGGACAGGGGCCGAAAACACCATATATTTT,CASTRTGAENTIYF,TRBV28,TRBJ1-3,TRBD1,-
TGTGCCAGCAGCATAGTACAGGGGACTAACTATGGCTACACCTTC,CASSIVQGTNYGYTF,TRBV11-2,TRBJ1-2,TRBD1,-
TGTGCCAGCTCACCAGCTGGCGTTAGCTCCTACGAGCAGTACTTC,CASSPAGVSSYEQYF,TRBV18,TRBJ2-7,-,-
TGTGCCAGCAGCTTACCAACGGGGTGGGAGTACACAGATACGCAGTATTTT,CASSLPTGWEYTDTQYF,TRBV11-2,TRBJ2-3,-,-
TGTGCCAGCACCCTAGTACGGGGGCGGACTGAAGCTTTCTTT,CASTLVRGRTEAFF,TRBV6-5,TRBJ1-1,-,few
TGTGCCAGCAGTTCTATACGGAACACCGGGGAGCTGTTTTTT,CASSSIRNTGELFF,TRBV2,TRBJ2-2,-,-
TGTGCCAGCAGCTTAGCCCGGGGTGAGCAGTTCTTC,CASSLARGEQFF,TRBV7-9,TRBJ2-1,-,-
TGTGCCAGCAGTTTGAGGCAGGTGAACACTGAAGCTTTCTTT,CASSLRQVNTEAFF,TRBV28,TRBJ1-1,-,-
TGTGCCAGCTCACGCGACAGGGAGCGGTACTTC,CASSRDRERYF,TRBV18,TRBJ2-7,TRBD1,-
TGTGCCAGCAGTCGAAAACAGGGGGCGCAAAATGGCTACACCTTC,CASSRKQGAQNGYTF,TRBV6-5,TRBJ1-2,TRBD1,once
TGTGCCAGCAGCTTGGGCAGCACAGATACGCAGTATTTT,CASSLGSTDTQYF,TRBV5-4,TRBJ2-3,-,-
TGTGCCAGCAGCCAAGGGGGCGGGAGTAGGACAGATACGCAGTATTTT,CASSQGGGSRTDTQYF,TRBV4-2,TRBJ2-3,TRBD2,-
TGCGCCAGCAGCCTATCTCCGTCAGGGAAAGTATACGAGCAGTACTTC,CASSLSPSGKVYEQYF,TRBV5-1,TRBJ2-7,-,-
TGTGCCAGCAGCTCGTGGACAGGGGCCGACGAGCAGTACTTC,CASSSWTGADEQYF,TRBV11-2,TRBJ2-7,TRBD1,once
TGTGCCAGCAGTCCACTTAGAGAGACCCAGTACTTC,CASSPLRETQYF,TRBV28,TRBJ2-5,-,-
TGCGCCAGCAGCTTGGTGACAGGGCAGTGGGGAAACACCATATATTTT,CASSLVTGQWGNTIYF,TRBV5-1,TRBJ1-3,TRBD1,once
TGTGCCAGCAGCTTGGAAATGGGTGAAGCTTTCTTT,CASSLEMGEAFF,TRBV5-6,TRBJ1-1,-,-
TGTGCCAGCAGCGAGGGGGGAGTCAGCTCCTACGAGCAGTACTTC,CASSEGGVSSYEQYF,TRBV2,TRBJ2-7,-,-
TGTGCCAGCAGCCAAGGGACAGGGGGCAACACTCACGAGCAGTACTTC,CASSQGTGGNTHEQYF,TRBV9,TRBJ2-7,TRBD1,-
TGTGCCAGCAGGCTAGCGGGAGTTTACGAGCAGTACTTC,CASRLAGVYEQYF,TRBV11-2,TRBJ2-7,TRBD2,-
TGTGCCAGCAGCCTCGGGAAGAATACGCAGTATTTT,CASSLGKNTQYF,TRBV7-9,TRBJ2-3,-,-
TGCAGCGTTGTCAAGGGAGGACTCTCTGGAAACACCATATATTTT,CSVVKGGLSGNTIYF,TRBV29-1,TRBJ1-3,-,-
TGTGCCAGCAGTTGGGACCGGAGAAATGAAAAACTGTTTTTT,CASSWDRRNEKLFF,TRBV27,TRBJ1-4,-,-
TGTGCCAGCTCACCGGGGCTCGCAGGGGGCCCGACTAGCAATCAGCCCCAGCATTTT,CASSPGLAGGPTSNQPQHF,TRBV18,TRBJ1-5,TRBD1,-
TGTGCCAGCAGCTTGGGGCCCAGCTCCTACAATGAGCAGTTCTTC,CASSLGPSSYNEQFF,TRBV7-7,TRBJ2-1,-,-
TGTGCCAGCAGTCCAAACGGGGCAGGGCATCAGCCCCAGCATTTT,CASSPNGAGHQPQHF,TRBV28,TRBJ1-5,-,-
TGTGCCAGCAGCCGAACCGGGACTACCTCCTACGAGCAGTACTTC,CASSRTGTTSYEQYF,TRBV4-2,TRBJ2-7,TRBD2,-
TGTGCCAGCAGCCCAAGGGGGAGACTAGCGGAGACCTACAATGAGCAGTTCTTC,CASSPRGRLAETYNEQFF,TRBV11-2,TRBJ2-1,TRBD2,-
TGTGCCAGCAGTTACTCGAAAAACACTGAAGCTTTCTTT,CASSYSKNTEAFF,TRBV6-5,TRBJ1-1,-,-
TGCGCCAGCAGCTTGGGACTACCCTCAGGGGGTACGCAGTATTTT,CASSLGLPSGGTQYF,TRBV5-1,TRBJ2-3,TRBD1,-
TGCGCCAGCAGCCCAGTGTCAGGAACCGGGGAGCTGTTTTTT,CASSPVSGTGELFF,TRBV5-1,TRBJ2-2,-,-
TGCGCCAGCAGCCCTGGTGGGGAAACTGAAGCTTTCTTT,CASSPGGETEAFF,TRBV5-1,TRBJ1-1,-,-
TGTGCCAGCAGCCCAGGGGTGAGGGGTTACAATGAGCAGTTCTTC,CASSPGVRGYNEQFF,TRBV14,TRBJ2-1,-,-
TGCGCCAGCAGCTTGGGACAGCTCACAGGGGCCGGGGAGCTGTTTTTT,CASSLGQLTGAGELFF,TRBV5-1,TRBJ2-2,TRBD1,-
TGTGCCAGCAGCTCTTACACCGGGGAGCTGTTTTTT,CASSSYTGELFF,TRBV7-3,TRBJ2-2,-,once
TGTGCCAGTAGTATACTTCCTAGCGGGAGTAAACCTCATGAGCAGTTCTTC,CASSILPSGSKPHEQFF,TRBV19,TRBJ2-1,TRBD2,-
TGTGCCATCAAGGGGAGGGACTACAATGAGCAGTTCTTC,CAIKGRDYNEQFF,TRBV10-3,TRBJ2-1,TRBD2,once
TGTGCCTGGAGTGTTAGAACAGGGGGCGCGTTGAAGAGAAACACCATATATTTT,CAWSVRTGGALKRNTIYF,TRBV30,TRBJ1-3,TRBD1,-
TGCGCCAGCAGCCTCGGGACAGGGGATAACTCTGGAAACACCATATATTTT,CASSLGTGDNSGNTIYF,TRBV5-1,TRBJ1-3,TRBD1,-
TGCAGCGTTGAATCCCATCCTGGGGGCGGCTCCTACGAGCAGTACTTC,CSVESHPGGGSYEQYF,TRBV29-1,TRBJ2-7,-,-